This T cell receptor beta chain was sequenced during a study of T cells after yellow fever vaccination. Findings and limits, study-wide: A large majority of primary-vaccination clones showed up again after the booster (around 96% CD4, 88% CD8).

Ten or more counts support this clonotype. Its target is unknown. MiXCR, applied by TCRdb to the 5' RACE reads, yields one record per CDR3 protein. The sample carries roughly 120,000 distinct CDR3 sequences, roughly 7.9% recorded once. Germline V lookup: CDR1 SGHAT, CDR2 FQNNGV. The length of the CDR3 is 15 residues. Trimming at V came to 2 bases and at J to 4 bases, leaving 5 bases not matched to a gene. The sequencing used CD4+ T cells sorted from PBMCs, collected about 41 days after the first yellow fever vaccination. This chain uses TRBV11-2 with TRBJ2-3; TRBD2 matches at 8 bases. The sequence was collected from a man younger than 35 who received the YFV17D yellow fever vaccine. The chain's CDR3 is CASSLLGGAADTQYF. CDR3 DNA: TGTGCCAGCAGCTTACTCGGGGGGGCGGCAGATACGCAGTATTTT.